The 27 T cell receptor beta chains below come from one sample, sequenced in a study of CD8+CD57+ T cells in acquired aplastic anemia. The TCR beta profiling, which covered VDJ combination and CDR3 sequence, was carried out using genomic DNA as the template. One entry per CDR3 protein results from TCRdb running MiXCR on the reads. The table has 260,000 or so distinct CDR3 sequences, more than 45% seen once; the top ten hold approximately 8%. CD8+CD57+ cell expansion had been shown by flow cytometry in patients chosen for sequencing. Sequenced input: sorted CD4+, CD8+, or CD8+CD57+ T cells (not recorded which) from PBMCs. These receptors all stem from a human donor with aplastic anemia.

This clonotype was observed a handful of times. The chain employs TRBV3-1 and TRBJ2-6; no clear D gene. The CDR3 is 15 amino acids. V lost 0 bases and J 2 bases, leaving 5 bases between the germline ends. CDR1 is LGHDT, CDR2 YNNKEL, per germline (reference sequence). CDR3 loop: CASSQESTGANVLTF. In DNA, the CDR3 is TGTGCCAGCAGCCAAGAGAGTACTGGGGCCAACGTCCTGACTTTC.

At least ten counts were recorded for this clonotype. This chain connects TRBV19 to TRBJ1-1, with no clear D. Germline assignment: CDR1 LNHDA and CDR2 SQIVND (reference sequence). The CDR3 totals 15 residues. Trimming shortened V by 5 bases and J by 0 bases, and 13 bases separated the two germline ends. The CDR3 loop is CASSLGTEMNTEAFF. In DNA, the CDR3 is TGTGCCAGTAGTTTGGGAACAGAAATGAACACTGAAGCTTTCTTT. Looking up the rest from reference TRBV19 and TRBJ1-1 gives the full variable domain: DGGITQSPKYLFRKEGQNVTLSCEQNLNHDAMYWYRQDPGQGLRLIYYSQIVNDFQKGDIAEGYSVSREKKESFPLTVTSAQKNPTAFYLCASSLGTEMNTEAFFGQGTRLTVV.

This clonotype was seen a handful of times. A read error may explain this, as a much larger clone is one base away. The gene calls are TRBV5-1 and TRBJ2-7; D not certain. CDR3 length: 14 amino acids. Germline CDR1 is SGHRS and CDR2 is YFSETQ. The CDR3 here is CASNEGSSGYGQYF. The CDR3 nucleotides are TGCGCCAGCAACGAAGGCTCCTCGGGTTACGGGCAGTACTTC.

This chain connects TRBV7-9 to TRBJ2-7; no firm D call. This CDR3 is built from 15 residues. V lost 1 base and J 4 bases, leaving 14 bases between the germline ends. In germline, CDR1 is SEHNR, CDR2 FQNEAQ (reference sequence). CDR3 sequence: CASSLEVGPGYEQYV. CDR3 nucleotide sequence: TGTGCCAGCAGCTTAGAAGTGGGCCCCGGATACGAGCAGTACGTC.

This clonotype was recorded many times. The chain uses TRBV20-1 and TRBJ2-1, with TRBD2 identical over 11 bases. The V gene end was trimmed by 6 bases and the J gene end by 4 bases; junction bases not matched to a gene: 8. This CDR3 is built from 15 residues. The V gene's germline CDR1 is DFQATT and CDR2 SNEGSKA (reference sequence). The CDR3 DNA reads TGCAGTGCCCCCCCACTAGCGGGAGTGTACAATGAGCAGTTCTTC. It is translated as CSAPPLAGVYNEQFF.

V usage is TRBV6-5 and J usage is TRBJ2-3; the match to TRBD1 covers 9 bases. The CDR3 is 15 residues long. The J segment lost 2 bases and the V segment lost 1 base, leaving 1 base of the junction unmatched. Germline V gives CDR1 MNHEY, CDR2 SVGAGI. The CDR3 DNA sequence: TGTGCCAGCAGTTACTGGACAGGGGACACAGATACGCAGTATTTT. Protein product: CASSYWTGDTDTQYF.

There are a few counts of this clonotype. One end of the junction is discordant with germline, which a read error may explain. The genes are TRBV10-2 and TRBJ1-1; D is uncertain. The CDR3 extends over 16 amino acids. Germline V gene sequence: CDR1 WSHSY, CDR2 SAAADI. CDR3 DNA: TGTGCCAGCAGCTTGACACAAGAACAGCTACCCACTGAAGCTTTCTTT. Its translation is CASSLTQEQLPTEAFF.

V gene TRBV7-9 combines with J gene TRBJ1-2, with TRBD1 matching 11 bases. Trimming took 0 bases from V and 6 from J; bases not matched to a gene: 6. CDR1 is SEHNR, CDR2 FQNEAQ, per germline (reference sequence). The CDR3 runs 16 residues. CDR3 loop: CASSLAGTGGLDGYTF. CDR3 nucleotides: TGTGCCAGCAGCTTAGCTGGGACAGGGGGTCTGGATGGCTACACCTTC.

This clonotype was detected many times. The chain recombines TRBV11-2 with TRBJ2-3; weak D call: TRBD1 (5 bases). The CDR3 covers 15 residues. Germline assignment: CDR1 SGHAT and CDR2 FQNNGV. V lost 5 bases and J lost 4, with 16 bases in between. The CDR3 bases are TGTGCCAGCAGCCCCATAAGGGGTAAAGCAGATACGCAGTATTTT. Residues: CASSPIRGKADTQYF.

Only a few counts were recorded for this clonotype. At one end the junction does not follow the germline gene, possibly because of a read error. CDR3 nucleotide sequence: TGTGCCAGCAGCGAAGACAGGGATAATTCACCCCTCCACTTT. This gives the protein CASSEDRDNSPLHF. The rearrangement uses TRBV2 and TRBJ1-6, with 7 bases matching TRBD1. CDR1 SNHLY and CDR2 FYNNEI come from the germline V gene. The CDR3 has 14 residues.

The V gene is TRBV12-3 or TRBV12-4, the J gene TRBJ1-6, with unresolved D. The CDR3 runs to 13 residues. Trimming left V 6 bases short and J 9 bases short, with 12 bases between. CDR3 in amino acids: CASSRKIPSPLHF. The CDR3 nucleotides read TGTGCCAGCAGCCGTAAAATACCTTCACCCCTCCACTTT.

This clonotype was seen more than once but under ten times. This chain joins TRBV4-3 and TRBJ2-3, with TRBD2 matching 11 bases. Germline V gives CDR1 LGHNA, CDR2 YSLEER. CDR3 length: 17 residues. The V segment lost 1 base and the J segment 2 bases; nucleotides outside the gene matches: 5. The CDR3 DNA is TGCGCCAGCAGCCAAGGGGGGACTAGCGGAATCACAGATACGCAGTATTTT. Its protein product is CASSQGGTSGITDTQYF.

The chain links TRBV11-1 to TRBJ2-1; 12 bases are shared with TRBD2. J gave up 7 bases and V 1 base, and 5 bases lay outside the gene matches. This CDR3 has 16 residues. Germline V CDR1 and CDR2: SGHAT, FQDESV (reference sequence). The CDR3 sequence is CASSLGASGGVNEQFF. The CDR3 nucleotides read TGTGCCAGCAGCTTAGGGGCTAGCGGGGGGGTGAATGAGCAGTTCTTC.

CDR3 bases: TGTGCCAGCAGCTTGGGGGCGGACTTTCTCTACGAGCAGTACTTC. Amino acids: CASSLGADFLYEQYF. This chain joins TRBV7-2 and TRBJ2-7; D may be TRBD1 (6 bases). The V end was cut by 3 bases, the J end by 3 bases, with 15 bases between. The germline V gene has CDR1 SGHTA and CDR2 FQGNSA. This CDR3 spans 15 amino acids.

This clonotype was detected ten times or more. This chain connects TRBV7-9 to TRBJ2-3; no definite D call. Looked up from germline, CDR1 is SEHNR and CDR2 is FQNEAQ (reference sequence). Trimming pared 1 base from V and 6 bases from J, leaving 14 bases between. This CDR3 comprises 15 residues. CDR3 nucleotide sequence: TGTGCCAGCAGCTTAGACCCGAAATTTGGCGATACGCAGTATTTT. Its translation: CASSLDPKFGDTQYF.

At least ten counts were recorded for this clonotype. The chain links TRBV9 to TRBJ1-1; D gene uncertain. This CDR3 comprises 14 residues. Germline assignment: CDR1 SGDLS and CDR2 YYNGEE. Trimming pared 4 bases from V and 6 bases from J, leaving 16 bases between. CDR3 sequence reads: CASSSGGSKAEAFF. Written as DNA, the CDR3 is TGTGCCAGCAGCTCCGGAGGGTCTAAGGCTGAAGCTTTCTTT. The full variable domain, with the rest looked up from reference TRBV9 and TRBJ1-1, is DSGVTQTPKHLITATGQRVTLRCSPRSGDLSVYWYQQSLDQGLQFLIQYYNGEERAKGNILERFSAQQFPDLHSELNLSSLELGDSALYFCASSSGGSKAEAFFGQGTRLTVV.

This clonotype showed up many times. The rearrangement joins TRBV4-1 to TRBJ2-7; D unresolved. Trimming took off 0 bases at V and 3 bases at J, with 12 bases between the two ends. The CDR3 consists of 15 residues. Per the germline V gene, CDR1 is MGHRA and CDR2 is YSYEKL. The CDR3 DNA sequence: TGCGCCAGCAGCCAAGATAGAGCTGCTTACTACGAGCAGTACTTC. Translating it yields CASSQDRAAYYEQYF.

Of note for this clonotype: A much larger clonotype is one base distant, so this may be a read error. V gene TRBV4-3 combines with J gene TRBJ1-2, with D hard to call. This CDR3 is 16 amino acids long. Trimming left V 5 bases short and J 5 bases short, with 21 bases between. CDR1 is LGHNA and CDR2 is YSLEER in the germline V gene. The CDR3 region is CASSLPPDHDGYGYTF. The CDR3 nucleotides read TGCGCCAGCAGCTTGCCCCCGGACCACGATGGGTATGGCTACACCTTC.

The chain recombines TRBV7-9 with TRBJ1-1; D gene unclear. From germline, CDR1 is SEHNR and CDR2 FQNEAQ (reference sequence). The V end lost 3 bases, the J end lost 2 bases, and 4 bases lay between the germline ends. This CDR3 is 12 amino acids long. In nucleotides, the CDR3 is TGTGCCAGCAGCTTGAGTAACACTGAAGCTTTCTTT. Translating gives CASSLSNTEAFF.

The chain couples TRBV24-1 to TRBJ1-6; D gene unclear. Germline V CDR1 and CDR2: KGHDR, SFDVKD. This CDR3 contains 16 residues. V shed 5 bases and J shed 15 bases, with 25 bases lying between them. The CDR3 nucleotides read TGTGCCACCAGTGGACGGAAAGATATTAATAATTCATTCCTCCACTTT. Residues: CATSGRKDINNSFLHF.

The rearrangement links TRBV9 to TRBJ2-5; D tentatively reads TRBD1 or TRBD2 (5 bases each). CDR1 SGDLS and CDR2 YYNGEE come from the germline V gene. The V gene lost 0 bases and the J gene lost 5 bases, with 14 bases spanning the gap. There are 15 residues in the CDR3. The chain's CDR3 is CASSVEEGRVETQYF. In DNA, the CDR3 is TGTGCCAGCAGCGTAGAAGAGGGACGGGTTGAGACCCAGTACTTC.

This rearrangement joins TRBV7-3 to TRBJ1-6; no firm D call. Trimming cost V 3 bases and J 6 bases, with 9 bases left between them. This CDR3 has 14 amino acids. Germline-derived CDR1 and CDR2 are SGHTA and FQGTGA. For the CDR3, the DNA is TGTGCCAGCAGCTTTAACGCCGGTAATTCACCCCTCCACTTT. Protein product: CASSFNAGNSPLHF.

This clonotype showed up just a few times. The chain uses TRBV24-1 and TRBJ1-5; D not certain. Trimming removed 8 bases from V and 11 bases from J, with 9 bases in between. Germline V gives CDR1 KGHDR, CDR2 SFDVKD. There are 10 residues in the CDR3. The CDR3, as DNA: TGTGCCACCATCCAAGGAGCCCAGCATTTT. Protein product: CATIQGAQHF.

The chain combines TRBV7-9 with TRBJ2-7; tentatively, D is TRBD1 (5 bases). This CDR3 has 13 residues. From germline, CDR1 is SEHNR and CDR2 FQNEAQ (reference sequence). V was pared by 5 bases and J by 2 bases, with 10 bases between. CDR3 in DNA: TGTGCCAGCAGCACTTCGACAGCCTACGAGCAGTACTTC. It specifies CASSTSTAYEQYF.

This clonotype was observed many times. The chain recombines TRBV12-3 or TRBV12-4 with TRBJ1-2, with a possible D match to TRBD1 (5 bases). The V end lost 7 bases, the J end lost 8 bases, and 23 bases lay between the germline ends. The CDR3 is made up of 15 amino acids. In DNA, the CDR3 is TGTGCCAGCACCCTTTTTGGGGGGAAGGGCCGGGGCTACACCTTC. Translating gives CASTLFGGKGRGYTF.

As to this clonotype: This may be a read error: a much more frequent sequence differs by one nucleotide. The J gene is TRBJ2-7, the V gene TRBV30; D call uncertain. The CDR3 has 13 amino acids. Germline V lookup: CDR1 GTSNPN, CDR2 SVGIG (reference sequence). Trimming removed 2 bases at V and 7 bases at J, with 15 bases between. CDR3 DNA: TGTGCCTGGAGTACAGCAGGTGTGCGGGAGCAGTACTTC. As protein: CAWSTAGVREQYF.

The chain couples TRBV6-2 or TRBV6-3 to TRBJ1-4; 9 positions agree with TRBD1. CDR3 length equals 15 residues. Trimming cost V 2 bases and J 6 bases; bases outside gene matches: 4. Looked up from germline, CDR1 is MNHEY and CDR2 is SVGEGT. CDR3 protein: CASSYVRDRDEKLFF. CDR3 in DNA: TGTGCCAGCAGTTACGTCCGGGACAGGGATGAAAAACTGTTTTTT.